Listed here are 5 T cell receptor beta chains from one sample, sequenced in a study of shared clonotypes between healthy human individuals. Using immunoSEQ multiplex PCR, the repertoire was profiled, and TCRdb retains in-frame clones only, with some absent. The data hold 1.5 million to 2.5 million clones, with over 85% observed a single time. The naive CD8 fraction comprised CD45RO-negative cells positively selected for CCR7 and excluded terminally differentiated effector memory CD45RA+ cells. The specimen sequenced was naive CD8+ T cells sorted from blood. The receptors shown here come from a man aged 18 to 30 in good health.

Here the CDR3 reads CATSGYDSYNEQFF. The CDR3 DNA follows: TGTGCCACCAGCGGTTATGACAGCTACAATGAGCAGTTCTTC. The rearrangement uses TRBV15 and TRBJ2-1; D possibly corresponds to TRBD1 (5 bases). Germline loops: CDR1 LNHNV, CDR2 YYDKDF (reference sequence). The CDR3 is 14 residues long. V was clipped by 5 bases and J by 3 bases, with 11 bases between them.

The J gene is TRBJ2-7, the V gene TRBV11-1, with D possibly TRBD2 on 5 matching bases. Germline-derived CDR1 and CDR2 are SGHAT and FQDESV (reference sequence). Trimming removed 1 base at V and 6 bases at J, with 10 bases between. CDR3 length: 13 amino acids. CDR3 amino acids: CASSLGMGAEQYF. CDR3 nucleotides: TGTGCCAGCAGCTTAGGTATGGGAGCCGAGCAGTACTTC. The variable domain in full, with the rest retrieved from reference TRBV11-1 and TRBJ2-7, is EAEVAQSPRYKITEKSQAVAFWCDPISGHATLYWYRQILGQGPELLVQFQDESVVDDSQLPKDRFSAERLKGVDSTLKIQPAELGDSAMYLCASSLGMGAEQYFGPGTRLTVT.

This clone has only one observation. The chain carries TRBV7-9 and TRBJ2-3; 11 nucleotides agree with TRBD2. Germline V gene sequence: CDR1 SEHNR, CDR2 FQNEAQ (reference sequence). This CDR3 contains 14 residues. V was clipped by 4 bases and J by 11 bases; unmatched bases: 8. The CDR3 DNA reads as TGTGCCAGCAGCTCTAGCGGGAGGACCGAAGGGCAGTATTTT. Protein sequence: CASSSSGRTEGQYF. Complete variable domain (other parts from reference TRBV7-9 and TRBJ2-3): DTGVSQNPRHKITKRGQNVTFRCDPISEHNRLYWYRQTLGQGPEFLTYFQNEAQLEKSRLLSDRFSAERPKGSFSTLEIQRTEQGDSAMYLCASSSSGRTEGQYFGPGTRLTVL.

This clone was seen only once. The V gene is TRBV5-6, the J gene TRBJ2-5; 8 positions agree with TRBD1. Germline V gene lookup returns CDR1 SGHDT and CDR2 YYEEEE. V shed 5 bases and J 4 bases; nucleotides not matched to a gene: 13. The CDR3 is 16 residues long. The CDR3 DNA reads TGTGCCAGCAGACCACAGGGGGTCGGGAAGGGAGAGACCCAGTACTTC. Its translation: CASRPQGVGKGETQYF. The complete variable domain, with remaining parts taken from reference TRBV5-6 and TRBJ2-5, reads DAGVTQSPTHLIKTRGQQVTLRCSPKSGHDTVSWYQQALGQGPQFIFQYYEEEERQRGNFPDRFSGHQFPNYSSELNVNALLLGDSALYLCASRPQGVGKGETQYFGPGTRLLVL.

This chain joins TRBV4-3 and TRBJ2-5; the D gene is possibly TRBD1 (6 bases). The ends were cut back, 1 base at V and 7 bases at J, with 19 bases in the middle. CDR1 is LGHNA, CDR2 YSLEER, per germline. The CDR3 covers 16 residues. DNA for the CDR3: TGCGCCAGCAGCCAAGTGGTGGGGGCCGGCATGTGGACCCAGTACTTC. Translating it yields CASSQVVGAGMWTQYF.